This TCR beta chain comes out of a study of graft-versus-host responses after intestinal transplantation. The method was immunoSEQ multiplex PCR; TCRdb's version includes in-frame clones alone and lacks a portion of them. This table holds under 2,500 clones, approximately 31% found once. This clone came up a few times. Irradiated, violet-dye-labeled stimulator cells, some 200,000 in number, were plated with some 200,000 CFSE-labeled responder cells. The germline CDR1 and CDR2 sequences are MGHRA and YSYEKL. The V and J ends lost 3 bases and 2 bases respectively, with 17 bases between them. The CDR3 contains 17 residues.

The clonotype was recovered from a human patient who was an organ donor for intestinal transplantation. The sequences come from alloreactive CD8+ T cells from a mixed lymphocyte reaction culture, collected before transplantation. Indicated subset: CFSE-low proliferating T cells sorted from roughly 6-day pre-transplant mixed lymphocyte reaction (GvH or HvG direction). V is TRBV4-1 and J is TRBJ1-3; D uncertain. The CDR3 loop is CASSHPLRGGAGNTIYF. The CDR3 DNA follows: TGCGCCAGCAGCCACCCCCTTCGGGGTGGCGCTGGAAACACCATATATTTT.